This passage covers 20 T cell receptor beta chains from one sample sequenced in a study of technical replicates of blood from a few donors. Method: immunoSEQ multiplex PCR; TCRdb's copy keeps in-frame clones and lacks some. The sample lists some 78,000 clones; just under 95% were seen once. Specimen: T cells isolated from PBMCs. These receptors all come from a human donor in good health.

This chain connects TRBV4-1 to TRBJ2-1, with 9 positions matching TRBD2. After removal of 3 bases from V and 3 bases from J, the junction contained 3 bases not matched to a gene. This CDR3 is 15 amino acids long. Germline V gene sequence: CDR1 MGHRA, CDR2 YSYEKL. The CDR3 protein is CASSQDSGSYNEQFF. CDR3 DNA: TGCGCCAGCAGCCAGGATAGCGGGAGCTACAATGAGCAGTTCTTC.

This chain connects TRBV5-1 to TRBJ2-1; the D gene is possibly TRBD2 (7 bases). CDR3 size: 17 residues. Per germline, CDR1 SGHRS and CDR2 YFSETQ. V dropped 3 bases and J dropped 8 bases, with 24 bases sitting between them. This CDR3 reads CASSWYQGREIPDEQFF. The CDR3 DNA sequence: TGCGCCAGCAGCTGGTACCAGGGGCGGGAGATACCCGATGAGCAGTTCTTC.

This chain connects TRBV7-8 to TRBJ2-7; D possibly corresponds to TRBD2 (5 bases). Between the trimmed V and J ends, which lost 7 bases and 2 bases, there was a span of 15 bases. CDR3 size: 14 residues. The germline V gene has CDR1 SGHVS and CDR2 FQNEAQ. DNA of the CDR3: TGTGCCAGCAAGCCCACCGGGGTAGCCTACGAGCAGTACTTC. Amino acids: CASKPTGVAYEQYF.

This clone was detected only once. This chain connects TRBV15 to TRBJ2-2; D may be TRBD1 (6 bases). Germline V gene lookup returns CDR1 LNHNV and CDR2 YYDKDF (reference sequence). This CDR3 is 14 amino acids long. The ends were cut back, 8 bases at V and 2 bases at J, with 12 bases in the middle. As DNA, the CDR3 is TGTGCCACCTTTTCAGGGGATAACACCGGGGAGCTGTTTTTT. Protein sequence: CATFSGDNTGELFF.

Here the CDR3 reads CASSSSGRFTDTQYF. The CDR3 coding sequence is TGTGCCAGCAGCTCTAGCGGGAGGTTTACAGATACGCAGTATTTT. The V and J genes are TRBV5-6 and TRBJ2-3, with TRBD2 matching 11 bases. The CDR3 is 15 amino acids. After removal of 3 bases from V and 3 bases from J, the junction contained 3 bases not matched to a gene. Germline-derived CDR1 and CDR2 are SGHDT and YYEEEE.

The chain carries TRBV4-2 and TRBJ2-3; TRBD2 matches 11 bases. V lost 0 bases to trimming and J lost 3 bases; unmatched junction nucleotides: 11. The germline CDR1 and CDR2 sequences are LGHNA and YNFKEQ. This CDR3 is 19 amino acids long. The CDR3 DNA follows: TGTGCCAGCAGCCAAGATCCCCTAGCGGGAGGTGGATCAACAGATACGCAGTATTTT. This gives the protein CASSQDPLAGGGSTDTQYF.

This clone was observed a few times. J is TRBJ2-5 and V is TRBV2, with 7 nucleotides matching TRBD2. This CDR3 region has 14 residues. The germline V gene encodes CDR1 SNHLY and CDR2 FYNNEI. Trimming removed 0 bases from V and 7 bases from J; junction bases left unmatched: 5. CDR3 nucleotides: TGTGCCAGCAGTGAAGCGGCTAGCGGAGGGACCCAGTACTTC. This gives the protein CASSEAASGGTQYF.

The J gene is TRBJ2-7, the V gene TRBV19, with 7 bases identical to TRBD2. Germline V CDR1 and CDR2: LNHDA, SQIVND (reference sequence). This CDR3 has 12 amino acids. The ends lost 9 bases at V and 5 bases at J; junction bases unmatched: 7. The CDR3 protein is CASQRGLNEQYF. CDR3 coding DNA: TGTGCCAGCCAGCGGGGATTAAACGAGCAGTACTTC.

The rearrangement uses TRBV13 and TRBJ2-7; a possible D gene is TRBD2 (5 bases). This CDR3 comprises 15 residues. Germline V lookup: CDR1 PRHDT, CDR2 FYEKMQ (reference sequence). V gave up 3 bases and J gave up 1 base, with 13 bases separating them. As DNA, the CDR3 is TGTGCCAGCAGCTTCGGGGAGTGGGGATCCTACGAGCAGTACTTC. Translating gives CASSFGEWGSYEQYF.

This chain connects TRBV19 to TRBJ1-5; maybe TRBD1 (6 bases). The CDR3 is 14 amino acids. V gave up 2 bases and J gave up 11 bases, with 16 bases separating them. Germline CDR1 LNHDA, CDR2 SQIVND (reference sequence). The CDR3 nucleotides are TGTGCCAGTAGTATATTAGACAGGAGCCAGTCCCAGCATTTT. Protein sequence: CASSILDRSQSQHF. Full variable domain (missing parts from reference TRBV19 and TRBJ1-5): DGGITQSPKYLFRKEGQNVTLSCEQNLNHDAMYWYRQDPGQGLRLIYYSQIVNDFQKGDIAEGYSVSREKKESFPLTVTSAQKNPTAFYLCASSILDRSQSQHFGDGTRLSIL.

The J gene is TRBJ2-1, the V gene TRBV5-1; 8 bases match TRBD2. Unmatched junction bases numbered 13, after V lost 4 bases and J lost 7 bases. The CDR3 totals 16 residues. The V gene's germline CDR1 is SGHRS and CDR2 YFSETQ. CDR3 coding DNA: TGCGCCAGCAGCCCCACTAGCGGACCTCGGGGAAATGAGCAGTTCTTC. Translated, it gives CASSPTSGPRGNEQFF.

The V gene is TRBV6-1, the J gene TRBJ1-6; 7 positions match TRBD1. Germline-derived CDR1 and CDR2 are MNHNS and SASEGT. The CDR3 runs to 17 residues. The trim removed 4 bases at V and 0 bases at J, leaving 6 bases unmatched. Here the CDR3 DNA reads TGTGCCAGCAGTGCTTTGGGACAGAGCTCCTATAATTCACCCCTCCACTTT. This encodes CASSALGQSSYNSPLHF.

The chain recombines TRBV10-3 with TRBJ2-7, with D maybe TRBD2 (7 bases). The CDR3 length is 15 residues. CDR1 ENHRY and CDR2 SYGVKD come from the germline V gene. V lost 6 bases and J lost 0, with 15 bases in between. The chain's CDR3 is CAIRGGGAPSYEQYF. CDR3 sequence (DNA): TGTGCCATCAGGGGAGGGGGGGCCCCCTCCTACGAGCAGTACTTC.

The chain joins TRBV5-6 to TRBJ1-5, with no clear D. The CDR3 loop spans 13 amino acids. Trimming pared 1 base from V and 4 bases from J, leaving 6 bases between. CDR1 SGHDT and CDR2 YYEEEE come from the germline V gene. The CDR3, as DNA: TGTGCCAGCAGCTTGTTCAGAAATCAGCCCCAGCATTTT. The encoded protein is CASSLFRNQPQHF.

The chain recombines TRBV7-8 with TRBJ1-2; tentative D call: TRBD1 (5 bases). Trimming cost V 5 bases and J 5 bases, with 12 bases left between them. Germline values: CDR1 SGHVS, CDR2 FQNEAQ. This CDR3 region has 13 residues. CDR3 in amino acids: CASSPGGGYGYTF. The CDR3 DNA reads TGTGCCAGCAGCCCCGGGGGGGGTTATGGCTACACCTTC. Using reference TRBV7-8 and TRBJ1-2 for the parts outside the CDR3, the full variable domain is GAGVSQSPRYKVAKRGQDVALRCDPISGHVSLFWYQQALGQGPEFLTYFQNEAQLDKSGLPSDRFFAERPEGSVSTLKIQRTQQEDSAVYLCASSPGGGYGYTFGSGTRLTVV.

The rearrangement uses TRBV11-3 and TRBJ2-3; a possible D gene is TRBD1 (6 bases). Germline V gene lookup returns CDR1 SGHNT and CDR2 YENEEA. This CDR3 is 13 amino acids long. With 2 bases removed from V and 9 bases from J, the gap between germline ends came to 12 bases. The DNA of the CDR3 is TGTGCCAGCAGCTTACAGTCCCAGGGGACGCAGTATTTT. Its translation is CASSLQSQGTQYF.

The DNA of the CDR3 is TGTGCCAGTAGTGTCGACCGGGACAGCCAAGAGACCCAGTACTTC. Its translation is CASSVDRDSQETQYF. The rearrangement joins TRBV19 to TRBJ2-5; 7 nucleotides align to TRBD1. The CDR3 runs to 15 residues. V lost 5 bases to trimming and J lost 1 base; unmatched junction nucleotides: 7. CDR1 is LNHDA, CDR2 SQIVND, per germline (reference sequence).

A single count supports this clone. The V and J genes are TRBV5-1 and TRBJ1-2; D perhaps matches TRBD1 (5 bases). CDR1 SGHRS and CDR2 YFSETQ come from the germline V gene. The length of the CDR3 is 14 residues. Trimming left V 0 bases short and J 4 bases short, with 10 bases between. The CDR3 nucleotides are TGCGCCAGCAGCTTGGTGGTGACAGTCTATGGCTACACCTTC. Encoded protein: CASSLVVTVYGYTF. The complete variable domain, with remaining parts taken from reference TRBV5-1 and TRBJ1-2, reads KAGVTQTPRYLIKTRGQQVTLSCSPISGHRSVSWYQQTPGQGLQFLFEYFSETQRNKGNFPGRFSGRQFSNSRSEMNVSTLELGDSALYLCASSLVVTVYGYTFGSGTRLTVV.

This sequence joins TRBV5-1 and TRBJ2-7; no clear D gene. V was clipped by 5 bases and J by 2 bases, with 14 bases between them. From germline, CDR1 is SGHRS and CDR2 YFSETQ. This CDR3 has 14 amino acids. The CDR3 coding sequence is TGCGCCAGCAGATTAGACACGGATCCCTACGAGCAGTACTTC. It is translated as CASRLDTDPYEQYF.

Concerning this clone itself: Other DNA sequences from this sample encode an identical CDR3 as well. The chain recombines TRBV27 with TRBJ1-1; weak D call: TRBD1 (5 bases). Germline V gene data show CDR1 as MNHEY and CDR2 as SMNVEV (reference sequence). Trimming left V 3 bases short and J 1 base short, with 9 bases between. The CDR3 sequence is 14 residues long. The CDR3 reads CASSFGGPNTEAFF. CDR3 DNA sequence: TGTGCCAGCAGTTTCGGGGGTCCGAACACTGAAGCTTTCTTT.